Described below is a single T cell receptor beta chain sequence and its context. The antigen is undetermined. Here immunoSEQ multiplex PCR was the method, and the copy in TCRdb shows in-frame clones only, minus some. The sample comprises some 150,000 clones, less than 95% of which are singletons, and 1.5% to 2% rests with the top ten. This entry belongs to a study of cytomegalovirus exposure and HLA in healthy donors. Study-level findings and limits: The authors enumerated around 150 TCR beta chains as linked to cytomegalovirus. The classifier reportedly diagnosed cytomegalovirus status with high specificity and sensitivity.

J was trimmed by 5 bases and V by 2 bases; bases with no gene match: 10. The CDR3 covers 16 residues. The germline gives CDR1 MGHRA, CDR2 YSYEKL. Separation from the approximately 660-subject first cohort characterized the approximately 120-subject validation cohort, to which the donors belonged. Source material: PBMCs. The source of this sequence is a young man in good health and CMV-seropositive. The chain has TRBV4-1 and TRBJ2-7, with 9 bases identical to TRBD1. In nucleotides, the CDR3 is TGCGCCAGCAGCCAAAGACGTACAGGGGGCAGGGACGAGCAGTACTTC. Translation gives CASSQRRTGGRDEQYF.